The T cell receptor (beta chain) described here comes from a study of blood T cell repertoires in COVID-19. Sequenced by immunoSEQ multiplex PCR; TCRdb stores in-frame clones only, minus some. There are around 120,000 clones in the sample; around 87% occur only once, and about 34% lies in the top ten. The CDR3 is made up of 11 amino acids. Germline values: CDR1 MDHEN, CDR2 SYDVKM. The ends were cut back, 5 bases at V and 4 bases at J, with 6 bases in the middle. The TCR originated in an elderly woman with acute or convalescent COVID-19. The chain is built from TRBV28 and TRBJ2-7; D unresolved. Sample: peripheral blood. The CDR3 here is CASSVVYEQYF. The CDR3, as DNA: TGTGCCAGCAGTGTCGTATACGAGCAGTACTTC.